This paragraph reports one T cell receptor beta chain. The sample comes from a study of cytotoxic CD8 clonotypes in ibrutinib-treated CLL. Generated by immunoSEQ multiplex PCR, the TCRdb table keeps only in-frame clones and is missing some. The repertoire has approximately 45,000 clones, around 68% of them found once; the top ten carry 9.5% to 15%. The CDR3 spans 15 residues. Trimming left V 0 bases short and J 5 bases short, with 11 bases between. Germline loops: CDR1 MNHEY, CDR2 SVGAGI. The sample in question was PBMCs, obtained after 12 months of ibrutinib treatment. The clonotype was recovered from a human donor with chronic lymphocytic leukemia. The chain links TRBV6-5 to TRBJ1-3; D uncertain. CDR3 bases: TGTGCCAGCAGTTACTCGATGGGGAATAGAAACACCATATATTTT. Amino acids: CASSYSMGNRNTIYF.